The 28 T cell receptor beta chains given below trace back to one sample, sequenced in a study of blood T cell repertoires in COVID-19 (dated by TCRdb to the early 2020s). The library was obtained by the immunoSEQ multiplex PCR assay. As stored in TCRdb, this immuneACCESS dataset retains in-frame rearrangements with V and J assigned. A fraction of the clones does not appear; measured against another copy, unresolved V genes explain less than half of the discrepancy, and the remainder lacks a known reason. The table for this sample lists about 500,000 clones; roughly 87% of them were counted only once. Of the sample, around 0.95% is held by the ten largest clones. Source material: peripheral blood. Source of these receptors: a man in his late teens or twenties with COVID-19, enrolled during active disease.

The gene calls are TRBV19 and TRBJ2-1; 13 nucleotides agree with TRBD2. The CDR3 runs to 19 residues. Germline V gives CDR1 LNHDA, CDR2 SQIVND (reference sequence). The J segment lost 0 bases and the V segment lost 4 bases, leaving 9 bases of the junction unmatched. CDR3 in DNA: TGTGCCAGTAGTACTTGGACTAGCGGGGGCCTGAGCTCCTACAATGAGCAGTTCTTC. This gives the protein CASSTWTSGGLSSYNEQFF.

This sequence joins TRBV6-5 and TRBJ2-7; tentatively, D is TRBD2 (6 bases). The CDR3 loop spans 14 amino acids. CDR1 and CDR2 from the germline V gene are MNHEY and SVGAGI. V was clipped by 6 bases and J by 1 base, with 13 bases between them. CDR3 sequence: CASRVSGGSYEQYF. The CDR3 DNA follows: TGTGCCAGCAGGGTTAGCGGAGGGTCCTACGAGCAGTACTTC.

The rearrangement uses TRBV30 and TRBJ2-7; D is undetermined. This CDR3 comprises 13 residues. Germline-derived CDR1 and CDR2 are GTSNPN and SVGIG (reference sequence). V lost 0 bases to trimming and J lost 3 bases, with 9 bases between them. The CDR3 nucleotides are TGTGCCTGGAGTGTAACTCTGTTCTACGAGCAGTACTTC. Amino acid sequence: CAWSVTLFYEQYF. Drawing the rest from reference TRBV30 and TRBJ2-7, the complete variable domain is SQTIHQWPATLVQPVGSPLSLECTVEGTSNPNLYWYRQAAGRGLQLLFYSVGIGQISSEVPQNLSASRPQDRQFILSSKKLLLSDSGFYLCAWSVTLFYEQYFGPGTRLTVT.

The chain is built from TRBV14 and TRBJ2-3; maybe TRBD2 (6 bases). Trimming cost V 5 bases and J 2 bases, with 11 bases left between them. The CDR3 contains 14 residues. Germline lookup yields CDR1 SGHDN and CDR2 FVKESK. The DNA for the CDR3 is TGTGCCAGCAGCTCCGGACTAACCACAGATACGCAGTATTTT. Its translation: CASSSGLTTDTQYF.

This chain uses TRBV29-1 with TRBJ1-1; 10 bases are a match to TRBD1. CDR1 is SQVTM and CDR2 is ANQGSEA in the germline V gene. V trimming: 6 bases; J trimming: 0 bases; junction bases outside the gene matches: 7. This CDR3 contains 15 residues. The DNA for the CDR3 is TGCAGCGTCGGAGGGGGACAGGGGTTGAACACTGAAGCTTTCTTT. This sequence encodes CSVGGGQGLNTEAFF. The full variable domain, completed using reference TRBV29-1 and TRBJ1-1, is SAVISQKPSRDICQRGTSLTIQCQVDSQVTMMFWYRQQPGQSLTLIATANQGSEATYESGFVIDKFPISRPNLTFSTLTVSNMSPEDSSIYLCSVGGGQGLNTEAFFGQGTRLTVV.

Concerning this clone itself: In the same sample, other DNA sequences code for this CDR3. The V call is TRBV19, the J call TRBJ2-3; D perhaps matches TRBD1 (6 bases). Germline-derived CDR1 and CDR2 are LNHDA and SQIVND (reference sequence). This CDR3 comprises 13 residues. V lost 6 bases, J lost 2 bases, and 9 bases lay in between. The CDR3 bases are TGTGCCAGTAGAAGGGACAACACAGATACGCAGTATTTT. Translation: CASRRDNTDTQYF.

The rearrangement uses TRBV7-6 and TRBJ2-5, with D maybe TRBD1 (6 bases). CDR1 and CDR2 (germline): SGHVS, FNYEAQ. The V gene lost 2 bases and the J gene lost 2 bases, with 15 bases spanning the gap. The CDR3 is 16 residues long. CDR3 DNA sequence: TGTGCCAGCAGCTTATTTCAGGGGACGGGTCAAGAGACCCAGTACTTC. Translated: CASSLFQGTGQETQYF.

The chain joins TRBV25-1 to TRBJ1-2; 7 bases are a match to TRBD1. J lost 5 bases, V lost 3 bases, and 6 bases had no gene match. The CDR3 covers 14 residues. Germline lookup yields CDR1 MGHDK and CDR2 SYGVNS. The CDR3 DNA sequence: TGTGCCAGCAGTGATAGCGGGACAGAATATGGCTACACCTTC. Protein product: CASSDSGTEYGYTF.

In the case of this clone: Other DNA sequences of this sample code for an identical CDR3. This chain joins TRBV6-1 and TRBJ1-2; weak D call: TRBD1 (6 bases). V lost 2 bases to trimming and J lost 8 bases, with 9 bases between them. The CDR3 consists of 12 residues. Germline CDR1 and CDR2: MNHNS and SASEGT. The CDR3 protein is CASSETGYGYTF. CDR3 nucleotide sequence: TGTGCCAGCAGTGAAACAGGGTACGGCTACACCTTC.

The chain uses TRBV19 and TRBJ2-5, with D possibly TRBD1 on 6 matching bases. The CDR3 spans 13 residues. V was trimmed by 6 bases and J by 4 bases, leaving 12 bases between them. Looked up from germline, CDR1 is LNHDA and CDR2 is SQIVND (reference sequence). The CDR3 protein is CASRDRRGETQYF. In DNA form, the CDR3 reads TGTGCCAGTAGGGACAGAAGGGGAGAGACCCAGTACTTC.

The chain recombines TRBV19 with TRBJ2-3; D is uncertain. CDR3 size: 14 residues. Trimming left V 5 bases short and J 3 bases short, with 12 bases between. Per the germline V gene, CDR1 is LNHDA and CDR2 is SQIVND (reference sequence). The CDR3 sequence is CASSDLGGTDTQYF. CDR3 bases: TGTGCCAGTAGTGACTTAGGTGGTACAGATACGCAGTATTTT.

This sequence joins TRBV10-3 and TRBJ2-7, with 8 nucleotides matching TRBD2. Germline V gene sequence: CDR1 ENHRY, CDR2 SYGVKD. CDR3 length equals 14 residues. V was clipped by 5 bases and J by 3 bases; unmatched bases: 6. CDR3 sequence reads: CAISRAGDDYEQYF. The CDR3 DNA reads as TGTGCCATCAGTCGAGCGGGGGACGACTACGAGCAGTACTTC.

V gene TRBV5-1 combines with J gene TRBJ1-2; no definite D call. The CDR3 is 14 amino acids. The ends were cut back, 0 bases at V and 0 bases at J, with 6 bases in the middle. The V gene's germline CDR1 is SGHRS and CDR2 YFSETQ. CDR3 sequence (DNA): TGCGCCAGCAGCTTGGGCAGCGCTAACTATGGCTACACCTTC. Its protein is CASSLGSANYGYTF.

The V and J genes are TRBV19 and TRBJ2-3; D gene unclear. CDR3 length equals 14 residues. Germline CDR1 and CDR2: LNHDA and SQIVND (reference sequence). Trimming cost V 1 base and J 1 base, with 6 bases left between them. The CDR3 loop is CASSIVSGTDTQYF. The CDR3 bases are TGTGCCAGTAGTATAGTTTCTGGCACAGATACGCAGTATTTT.

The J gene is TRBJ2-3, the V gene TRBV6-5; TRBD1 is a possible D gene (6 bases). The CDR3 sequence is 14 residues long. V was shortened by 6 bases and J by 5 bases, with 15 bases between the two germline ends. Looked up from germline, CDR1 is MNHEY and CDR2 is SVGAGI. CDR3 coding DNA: TGTGCCAGCAGGGGCAGGGGCAGTGGAGATACGCAGTATTTT. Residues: CASRGRGSGDTQYF.

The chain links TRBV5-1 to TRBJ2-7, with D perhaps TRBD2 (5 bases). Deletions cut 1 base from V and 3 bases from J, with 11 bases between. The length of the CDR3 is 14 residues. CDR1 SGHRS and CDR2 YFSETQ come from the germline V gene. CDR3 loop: CASSLRAGLYEQYF. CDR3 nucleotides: TGCGCCAGCAGCTTGAGGGCGGGTCTCTACGAGCAGTACTTC.

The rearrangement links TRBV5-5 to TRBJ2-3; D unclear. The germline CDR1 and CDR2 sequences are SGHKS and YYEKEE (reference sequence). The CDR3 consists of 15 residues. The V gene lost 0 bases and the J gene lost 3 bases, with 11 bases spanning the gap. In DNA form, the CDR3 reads TGTGCCAGCAGCTTGGGTCGCTGGGCTACAGATACGCAGTATTTT. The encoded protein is CASSLGRWATDTQYF.

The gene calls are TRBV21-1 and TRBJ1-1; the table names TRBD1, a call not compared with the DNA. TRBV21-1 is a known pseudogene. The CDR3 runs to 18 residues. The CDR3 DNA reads TGTGCCAGCAGCATAAAAGGGGTAGTGAGGGGGCCTAGCACTGAAGCTTTCTTT. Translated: CASSIKGVVRGPSTEAFF.

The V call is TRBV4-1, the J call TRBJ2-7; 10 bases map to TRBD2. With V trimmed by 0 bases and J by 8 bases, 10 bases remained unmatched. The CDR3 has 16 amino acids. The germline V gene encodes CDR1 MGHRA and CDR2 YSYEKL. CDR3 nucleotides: TGCGCCAGCAGCCAAGATCCAGGCACTAGCGGGGACAAGCAGTACTTC. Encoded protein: CASSQDPGTSGDKQYF.

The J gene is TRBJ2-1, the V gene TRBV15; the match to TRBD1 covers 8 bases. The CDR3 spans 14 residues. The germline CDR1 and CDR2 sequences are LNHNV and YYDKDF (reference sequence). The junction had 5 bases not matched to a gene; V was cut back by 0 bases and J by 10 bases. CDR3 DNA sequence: TGTGCCACCAGCAGAGATAATACAGGGGGGGAGCAGTTCTTC. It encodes CATSRDNTGGEQFF.

The CDR3 reads CASSRPGQGPYNEQFF. The CDR3 DNA follows: TGCGCCAGCAGCCGTCCGGGACAGGGGCCCTACAATGAGCAGTTCTTC. V gene TRBV4-1 combines with J gene TRBJ2-1; the match to TRBD1 covers 10 bases. J gave up 2 bases and V 4 bases, and 5 bases lay outside the gene matches. The CDR3 is 16 amino acids. Germline CDR1 and CDR2: MGHRA and YSYEKL.

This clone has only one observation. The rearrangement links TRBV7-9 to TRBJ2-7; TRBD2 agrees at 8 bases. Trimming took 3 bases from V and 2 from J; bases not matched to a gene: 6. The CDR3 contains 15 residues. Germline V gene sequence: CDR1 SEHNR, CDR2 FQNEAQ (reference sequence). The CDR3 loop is CASSLTTRGAYEQYF. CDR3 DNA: TGTGCCAGCAGCTTGACTACGCGGGGGGCCTACGAGCAGTACTTC.

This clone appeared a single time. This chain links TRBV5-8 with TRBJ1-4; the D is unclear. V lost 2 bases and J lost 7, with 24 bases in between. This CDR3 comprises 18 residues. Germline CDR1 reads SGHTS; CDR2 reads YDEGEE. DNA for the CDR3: TGTGCCAGCAGCTTTTATTGGTCTCGCCGCGCGGGCCGTGAAAAACTGTTTTTT. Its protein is CASSFYWSRRAGREKLFF.

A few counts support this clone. CDR3 in DNA: TGCGCCAGCAGCCAAGATAGATCGGAGTATCAGCCCCAGCATTTT. Residues: CASSQDRSEYQPQHF. The J gene is TRBJ1-5, the V gene TRBV4-1; D unclear. From germline, CDR1 is MGHRA and CDR2 YSYEKL. The CDR3 is made up of 15 amino acids. Trimming left V 0 bases short and J 5 bases short, with 11 bases between.

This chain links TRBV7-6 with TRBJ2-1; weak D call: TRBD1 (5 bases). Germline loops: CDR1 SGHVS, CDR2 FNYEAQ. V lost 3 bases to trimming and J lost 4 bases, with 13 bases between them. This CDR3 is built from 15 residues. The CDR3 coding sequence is TGTGCCAGCAGCTTGGCGTGGGGCCCTTACAATGAGCAGTTCTTC. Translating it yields CASSLAWGPYNEQFF.

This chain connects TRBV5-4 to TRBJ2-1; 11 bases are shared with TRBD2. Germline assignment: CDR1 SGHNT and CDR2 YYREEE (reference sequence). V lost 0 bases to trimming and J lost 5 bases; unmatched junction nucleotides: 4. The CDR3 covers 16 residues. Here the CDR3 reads CASSLDLAGGNNEQFF. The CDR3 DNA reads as TGTGCCAGCAGCTTGGATCTAGCGGGAGGCAACAATGAGCAGTTCTTC.

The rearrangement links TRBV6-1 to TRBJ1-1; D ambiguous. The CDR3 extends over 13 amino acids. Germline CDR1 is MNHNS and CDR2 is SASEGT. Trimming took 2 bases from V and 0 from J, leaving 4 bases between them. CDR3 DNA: TGTGCCAGCAGTGAACTAGTGAACACTGAAGCTTTCTTT. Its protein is CASSELVNTEAFF.

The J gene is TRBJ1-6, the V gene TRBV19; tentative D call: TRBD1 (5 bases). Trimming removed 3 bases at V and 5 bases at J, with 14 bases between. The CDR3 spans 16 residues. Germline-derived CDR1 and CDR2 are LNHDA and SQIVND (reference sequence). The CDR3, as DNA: TGTGCCAGTAGTATGAGGGGTCCGGGGGATAATTCACCCCTCCACTTT. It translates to CASSMRGPGDNSPLHF. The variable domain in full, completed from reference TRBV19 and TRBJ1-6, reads DGGITQSPKYLFRKEGQNVTLSCEQNLNHDAMYWYRQDPGQGLRLIYYSQIVNDFQKGDIAEGYSVSREKKESFPLTVTSAQKNPTAFYLCASSMRGPGDNSPLHFGNGTRLTVT.